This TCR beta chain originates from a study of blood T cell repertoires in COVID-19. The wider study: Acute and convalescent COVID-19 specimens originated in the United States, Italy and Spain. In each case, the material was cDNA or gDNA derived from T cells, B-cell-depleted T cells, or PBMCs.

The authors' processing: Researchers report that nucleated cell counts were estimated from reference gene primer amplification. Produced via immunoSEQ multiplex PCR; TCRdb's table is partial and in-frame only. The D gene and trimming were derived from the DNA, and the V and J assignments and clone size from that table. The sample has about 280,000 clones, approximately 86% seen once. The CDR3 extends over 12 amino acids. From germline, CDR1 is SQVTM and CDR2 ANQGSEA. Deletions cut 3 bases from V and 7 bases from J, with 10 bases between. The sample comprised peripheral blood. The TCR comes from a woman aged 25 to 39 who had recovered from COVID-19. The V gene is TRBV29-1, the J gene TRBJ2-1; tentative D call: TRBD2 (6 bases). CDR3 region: CSVEGLSNEQFF. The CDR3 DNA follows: TGCAGCGTTGAGGGACTTTCGAATGAGCAGTTCTTC.